Each of the 25 T cell receptor beta chains below was sequenced from the same sample in a study of T cell responses to AZD1222 COVID-19 vaccine. Sequenced by immunoSEQ multiplex PCR; TCRdb stores in-frame clones only, minus some. The sample lists around 160,000 clones, about 93% occurring once. This sample comprised peripheral blood, obtained on day 0 of AZD1222 vaccination. The receptors here all came from an adult in good health.

The chain uses TRBV7-6 and TRBJ2-7; maybe TRBD1 (6 bases). Germline V lookup: CDR1 SGHVS, CDR2 FNYEAQ. The CDR3 consists of 15 residues. Trimming cost V 2 bases and J 2 bases, with 13 bases left between them. The CDR3 is CASSLRTAPTYEQYF. As DNA, the CDR3 is TGTGCCAGCAGCTTACGGACAGCCCCAACCTACGAGCAGTACTTC.

This chain joins TRBV5-1 and TRBJ2-7, with D perhaps matching TRBD1 (6 bases). The CDR3 totals 16 residues. Trimming took 4 bases from V and 4 from J, leaving 21 bases between them. Per germline, CDR1 SGHRS and CDR2 YFSETQ. The CDR3 DNA sequence: TGCGCCAGCAGCCTAGGACACAGGGTGGGCGTTTACGAGCAGTACTTC. This gives the protein CASSLGHRVGVYEQYF. The entire variable domain, with the rest obtained from reference TRBV5-1 and TRBJ2-7, is as follows: KAGVTQTPRYLIKTRGQQVTLSCSPISGHRSVSWYQQTPGQGLQFLFEYFSETQRNKGNFPGRFSGRQFSNSRSEMNVSTLELGDSALYLCASSLGHRVGVYEQYFGPGTRLTVT.

CDR3 sequence reads: CASSSGVLVFGYTF. As DNA, the CDR3 is TGTGCCAGCAGTTCGGGGGTTCTGGTGTTCGGCTACACCTTC. The chain employs TRBV28 and TRBJ1-2; D perhaps matches TRBD1 (5 bases). CDR1 and CDR2 from the germline V gene are MDHEN and SYDVKM. The CDR3 is made up of 14 amino acids. V was trimmed by 4 bases and J by 8 bases, leaving 17 bases between them.

The chain employs TRBV9 and TRBJ1-3; maybe TRBD1 (5 bases). This CDR3 contains 15 residues. Germline V gives CDR1 SGDLS, CDR2 YYNGEE. Trimming removed 4 bases from V and 4 bases from J, with 15 bases in between. The CDR3 coding sequence is TGTGCCAGCAGCCTAAGTGGTGGGGGAGGAAACACCATATATTTT. Encoded protein: CASSLSGGGGNTIYF.

V gene TRBV4-2 combines with J gene TRBJ1-4; D might be TRBD1 (6 bases). Trimming shortened V by 2 bases and J by 3 bases, and 13 bases separated the two germline ends. The germline gives CDR1 LGHNA, CDR2 YNFKEQ. This CDR3 comprises 16 residues. CDR3 bases: TGTGCCAGCAGCCAACCACCGGGACACCCTAATGAAAAACTGTTTTTT. This sequence encodes CASSQPPGHPNEKLFF.

The chain uses TRBV6-5 and TRBJ1-1; D gene uncertain. V lost 0 bases and J 0 bases, leaving 8 bases between the germline ends. From germline, CDR1 is MNHEY and CDR2 SVGAGI. The CDR3 runs 15 residues. This chain's CDR3 is CASSYSRRLNTEAFF. For the CDR3, the DNA is TGTGCCAGCAGTTACTCACGGCGGCTGAACACTGAAGCTTTCTTT.

The rearrangement joins TRBV19 to TRBJ1-1; perhaps TRBD1 as D (5 bases). The germline CDR1 and CDR2 sequences are LNHDA and SQIVND (reference sequence). The CDR3 extends over 14 amino acids. V shed 5 bases and J shed 6 bases, with 16 bases lying between them. This CDR3 reads CASSGPGGAAEAFF. Written as DNA, the CDR3 is TGTGCCAGTAGTGGCCCCGGTGGGGCCGCTGAAGCTTTCTTT.

The J gene is TRBJ1-4, the V gene TRBV23-1; 10 positions agree with TRBD1. TRBV23-1 is placed among ORFs of uncertain function. The length of the CDR3 is 13 residues. V gave up 10 bases and J gave up 7 bases; unmatched junction bases: 6. The CDR3 nucleotides are TGCGCCACCCTGGACAGGGGGTGTGAAAAACTGTTTTTT. This encodes CATLDRGCEKLFF.

A word on this clone: Germline and junction disagree at one end, which may indicate a read error. The chain employs TRBV4-3 and TRBJ2-7; possibly TRBD1 or TRBD2 for D (5 bases each). This CDR3 has 15 residues. The V gene's germline CDR1 is LGHNA and CDR2 YSLEER. The CDR3 DNA reads TGCGCCTGCAGCCGAGAAAGGGACGGCCCCTACGAGCAGTACTTC. This gives the protein CACSRERDGPYEQYF.

Details on this clone: At one end the junction does not follow the germline gene, possibly because of a read error. The chain employs TRBV3-1 (or the pseudogene TRBV3-2) and TRBJ1-1, with a possible D match to TRBD1 (5 bases). Looked up from germline, CDR1 is LGHDT and CDR2 is YNNKEL (reference sequence). The CDR3 has 12 residues. The CDR3 protein is CASSLERGAGVF. The CDR3 bases are TGTGCCAGCAGCCTCGAACGAGGGGCTGGGGTCTTT.

The chain joins TRBV5-4 to TRBJ2-3; D could derive from TRBD1 or TRBD2 (5 bases each). V was cut by 0 bases and J by 4 bases, with 9 bases left in between. The CDR3 consists of 14 residues. In germline, CDR1 is SGHNT, CDR2 YYREEE (reference sequence). The CDR3 nucleotides read TGTGCCAGCAGCTTGGGAGGGGTCGCAGATACGCAGTATTTT. Protein sequence: CASSLGGVADTQYF.

The rearrangement links TRBV6-6 to TRBJ1-5; D is possibly TRBD1 (5 bases). The V end was cut by 8 bases, the J end by 2 bases, with 13 bases between. The CDR3 has 14 residues. Germline V CDR1 and CDR2: MNHNY, SVGAGI (reference sequence). CDR3 region: CASSQEMGNQPQHF. CDR3 sequence (DNA): TGTGCCAGCTCACAGGAGATGGGCAATCAGCCCCAGCATTTT.

The gene calls are TRBV19 and TRBJ1-2, with D perhaps TRBD1 (5 bases). CDR3 length: 14 residues. The germline V and J ends were trimmed by 3 bases and 4 bases, with 12 bases remaining between them. In germline, CDR1 is LNHDA, CDR2 SQIVND (reference sequence). The CDR3 DNA sequence: TGTGCCAGTAGTATCCCGGGACTGTTCTATGGCTACACCTTC. This codes for CASSIPGLFYGYTF.

This clone is judged medium-sized. In DNA form, the CDR3 reads TGTGCCAGCAGCCCAGGGGATTTTCGGGGCGAGCAGTACTTC. Translating it yields CASSPGDFRGEQYF. V usage is TRBV5-6 and J usage is TRBJ2-7, with a tentative D call TRBD1 (6 bases). V was shortened by 4 bases and J by 6 bases, with 17 bases between the two germline ends. CDR1 is SGHDT and CDR2 is YYEEEE in the germline V gene. The CDR3 runs 14 residues. The full variable domain, its missing parts supplied by reference TRBV5-6 and TRBJ2-7, is DAGVTQSPTHLIKTRGQQVTLRCSPKSGHDTVSWYQQALGQGPQFIFQYYEEEERQRGNFPDRFSGHQFPNYSSELNVNALLLGDSALYLCASSPGDFRGEQYFGPGTRLTVT.

The table lists this clone with a count of one. The chain employs TRBV6-1 and TRBJ1-1; D is uncertain. The CDR3 is 13 amino acids. Germline V lookup: CDR1 MNHNS, CDR2 SASEGT. With 1 base removed from V and 6 bases from J, the gap between germline ends came to 9 bases. The CDR3 here is CASSEGVLSEAFF. In DNA, the CDR3 is TGTGCCAGCAGTGAAGGGGTTTTATCTGAAGCTTTCTTT.

This chain connects TRBV6-4 to TRBJ1-2; D is perhaps TRBD1 (5 bases). Germline V gene data show CDR1 as MRHNA and CDR2 as SNTAGT. The CDR3 spans 14 residues. V was pared by 2 bases and J by 4 bases, with 11 bases between. CDR3 nucleotide sequence: TGTGCCAGCAGTGACCCCCAGGGTATCTATGGCTACACCTTC. Protein product: CASSDPQGIYGYTF.

The V gene is TRBV19, the J gene TRBJ2-1, with D uncertain. Germline V gene lookup returns CDR1 LNHDA and CDR2 SQIVND (reference sequence). The CDR3 covers 12 residues. Between the trimmed V and J ends, which lost 6 bases and 8 bases, there was a span of 11 bases. The DNA of the CDR3 is TGTGCCAGTAGGGACCCGGGCTATGAGCAGTTCTTC. Its protein product is CASRDPGYEQFF. The full variable domain, rest sourced from reference TRBV19 and TRBJ2-1, is DGGITQSPKYLFRKEGQNVTLSCEQNLNHDAMYWYRQDPGQGLRLIYYSQIVNDFQKGDIAEGYSVSREKKESFPLTVTSAQKNPTAFYLCASRDPGYEQFFGPGTRLTVL.

This clone was counted once. V is TRBV29-1 and J is TRBJ2-4; TRBD2 is a possible D gene (6 bases). The CDR3 runs to 13 residues. Between the trimmed V and J ends, which lost 4 bases and 3 bases, there was a span of 10 bases. The V gene's germline CDR1 is SQVTM and CDR2 ANQGSEA. The CDR3 DNA is TGCAGCGTTGTGGCTAGCGACAAAAACATTCAGTACTTC. Protein sequence: CSVVASDKNIQYF.

As concerns this clone: Other DNA sequences in this sample translate to the same CDR3. The chain carries TRBV20-1 and TRBJ2-7; D may be TRBD2 (5 bases). V lost 5 bases and J lost 7, with 9 bases in between. Germline V gene data show CDR1 as DFQATT and CDR2 as SNEGSKA (reference sequence). The CDR3 extends over 10 amino acids. The CDR3 region has the DNA TGCAGTGCTGGACTCCTGGAGCAGTACTTC. Amino acid sequence: CSAGLLEQYF.

This clone was counted once. The rearrangement uses TRBV28 and TRBJ2-1; 10 nucleotides match TRBD1. Trimming at V came to 4 bases and at J to 5 bases, leaving 8 bases not matched to a gene. In germline, CDR1 is MDHEN, CDR2 SYDVKM. This CDR3 region has 16 residues. The CDR3 here is CASSSTRDRGDNEQFF. The DNA of the CDR3 is TGTGCCAGCAGTTCTACTAGGGACAGGGGAGACAATGAGCAGTTCTTC.

J is TRBJ2-3 and V is TRBV6-5; 10 nucleotides agree with TRBD2. CDR3 length: 15 amino acids. Germline assignment: CDR1 MNHEY and CDR2 SVGAGI. J gave up 2 bases and V 4 bases, and 3 bases lay outside the gene matches. The CDR3 protein is CASSSSGGDTDTQYF. The DNA for the CDR3 is TGTGCCAGCAGTTCTAGCGGGGGAGACACAGATACGCAGTATTTT.

V gene TRBV2 combines with J gene TRBJ2-1; 13 bases match TRBD2. Germline values: CDR1 SNHLY, CDR2 FYNNEI. The CDR3 consists of 15 residues. The V and J ends lost 8 bases and 8 bases, in that order; junction bases with no gene match: 9. The CDR3 bases are TGTGCCAGCCTCCAACGGACTAGCGGGAGCTATGAGCAGTTCTTC. This translates into CASLQRTSGSYEQFF.

V is TRBV5-4 and J is TRBJ2-2; 7 positions agree with TRBD1. The V gene end was trimmed by 5 bases and the J gene end by 1 base; junction bases not matched to a gene: 5. This CDR3 comprises 15 residues. Germline assignment: CDR1 SGHNT and CDR2 YYREEE (reference sequence). The DNA of the CDR3 is TGTGCCAGCAGTTCCGGGACAGAGAACACCGGGGAGCTGTTTTTT. Amino acid sequence: CASSSGTENTGELFF.

The chain combines TRBV7-2 with TRBJ2-1, with D uncertain. The CDR3 length is 15 residues. Germline CDR1 reads SGHTA; CDR2 reads FQGNSA. The germline V and J ends were trimmed by 11 bases and 0 bases, with 17 bases remaining between them. CDR3 DNA sequence: TGTGCCTCTCTGGCAGGCGATACCTCCTACAATGAGCAGTTCTTC. Protein: CASLAGDTSYNEQFF.

This clone was seen a handful of times. This chain connects TRBV15 to TRBJ1-5; a possible D gene is TRBD1 (6 bases). The length of the CDR3 is 15 residues. From germline, CDR1 is LNHNV and CDR2 YYDKDF (reference sequence). The V and J ends lost 2 bases and 6 bases respectively, with 14 bases between them. The CDR3 bases are TGTGCCACCAGCAGACTAACAGGGAGGACTCAGCCCCAGCATTTT. Translated: CATSRLTGRTQPQHF.